Included here is one T cell receptor (beta chain) sequence, with context. This clonotype was recorded many times. The clone's antigen remains unknown. Per-base qualities were not stored, and no clone one base away is much larger. V lost 3 bases and J lost 2 bases; the stretch between them is 9 bases long. From a lookup of the germline V gene (reference sequence), CDR1 and CDR2 are SGHKS and YYEKEE. The CDR3 has 14 amino acids, counting the end cysteine and phenylalanine. Left in the record is the CDR3 DNA by itself, 42 bases read in frame from the first base. The sample originates from a study of T-cell reconstitution after alpha-beta-depleted transplantation in children (TCRdb year 2016). Turning to the overall study: Using TCR repertoire profiling, the study followed T-cell immune reconstitution in a quantitative way in children after TCRalphabeta/CD19-depleted allogeneic hematopoietic cell transplantation. The study at large found these results: Hyperexpanded clone frequencies declined over subsequent months; after one year, T-cell counts and TCRbeta diversity were mostly attributed to newly produced T cells. The apparently early recovery of alphabetaT-cell counts about two months after transplant reportedly depended on only several hundred rapidly expanded clones that came from non-depleted graft cells. In some patients, the high TCRbeta diversity seen at day 60 was put down to recipient T cells and intrathymic progenitors that had survived conditioning.

The treatment or condition label, read with the paper, signifies: allogeneic hematopoietic cell transplantation with graft depleted of TCRalphabeta T cells and CD19 B cells. TCRalphabeta/CD19-depleted allogeneic hematopoietic cell grafts were given to the transplant recipients, all of whom were children. Libraries were made using PCR. For sequencing, an Illumina HiSeq 2500 was employed. Molecular barcoding was employed in the preparation of TCR libraries, with unique molecular identifiers being used to normalize TCRbeta repertoire quantification. TCRdb trimmed the raw reads at Q25, called clones with MiXCR and kept productive beta chains. Each CDR3 protein gets just one entry, which takes the most common genes and DNA from the rows behind it. This sample has about 200,000 distinct CDR3 sequences in its table, and approximately 8.4% of those were observed once. Together, the top ten hold roughly a third of the sample.

This material consisted of PBMCs, mostly from graft donor cells, taken 360 days after TCRalphabeta/CD19-depleted stem cell transplant. The clonotype was recovered from a male patient aged 2-10 years who had a stem cell transplant for acute myeloid leukemia, so the T cells may come from the graft donor. This chain joins TRBV5-5 to TRBJ2-1; the best D guess is TRBD1, with 5 bases matching. The sequenced DNA: TGTGCCAGCAGCTATCCAGGGACCTACAATGAGCAGTTCTTC. The resulting protein is CASSYPGTYNEQFF.